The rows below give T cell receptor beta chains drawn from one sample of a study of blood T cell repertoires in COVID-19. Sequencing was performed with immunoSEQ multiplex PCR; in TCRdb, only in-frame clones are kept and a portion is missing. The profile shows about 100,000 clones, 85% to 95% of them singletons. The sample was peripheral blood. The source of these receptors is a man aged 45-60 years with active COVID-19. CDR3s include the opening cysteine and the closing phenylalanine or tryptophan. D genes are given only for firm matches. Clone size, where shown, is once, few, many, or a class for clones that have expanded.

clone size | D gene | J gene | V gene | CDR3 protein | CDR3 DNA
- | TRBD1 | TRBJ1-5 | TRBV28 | CASSLGQDRGQPQHF | TGTGCCAGCAGTTTGGGTCAGGACAGGGGTCAGCCCCAGCATTTT
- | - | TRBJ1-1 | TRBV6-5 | CASSYEGVVTEAFF | TGTGCCAGCAGTTATGAGGGGGTCGTTACTGAAGCTTTCTTT
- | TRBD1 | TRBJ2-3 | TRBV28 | CASRGQGAGDTQYF | TGTGCCAGCAGGGGACAGGGGGCGGGAGATACGCAGTATTTT
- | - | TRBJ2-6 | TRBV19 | CASSMQRSSGANVLTF | TGTGCCAGTAGTATGCAGCGGTCCTCTGGGGCCAACGTCCTGACTTTC
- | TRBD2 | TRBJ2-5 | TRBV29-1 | CSVRTSAEETQYF | TGCAGCGTAAGGACTAGCGCTGAAGAGACCCAGTACTTC
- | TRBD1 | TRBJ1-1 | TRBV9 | CASSARQGSGTEAFF | TGTGCCAGCAGCGCCCGACAGGGGTCGGGCACTGAAGCTTTCTTT
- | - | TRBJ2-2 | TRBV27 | CASKRAWAGELFF | TGTGCCAGCAAGCGTGCTTGGGCCGGGGAGCTGTTTTTT
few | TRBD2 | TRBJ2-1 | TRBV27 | CASSSGAGAYNEQFF | TGTGCCAGCAGTTCAGGAGCGGGGGCCTACAATGAGCAGTTCTTC
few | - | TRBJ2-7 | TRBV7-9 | CASSSGGPGGSSEQYF | TGTGCCAGCAGCTCCGGCGGCCCCGGGGGATCGAGCGAGCAGTACTTC
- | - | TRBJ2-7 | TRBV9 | CASSVARQGDEQYF | TGTGCCAGCAGCGTAGCTCGCCAGGGCGACGAGCAGTACTTC
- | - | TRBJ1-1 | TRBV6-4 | CASSKEGSTEAFF | TGTGCCAGCAGTAAGGAGGGGTCCACTGAAGCTTTCTTT
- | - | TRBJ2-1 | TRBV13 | CASSTLRGGGGSYNEQFF | TGTGCCAGCAGCACCCTTAGGGGGGGAGGGGGCTCCTACAATGAGCAGTTCTTC
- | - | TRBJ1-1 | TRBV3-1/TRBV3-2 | CASSQDSGSSTEAFF | TGTGCCAGCAGCCAAGATTCCGGGTCCAGCACTGAAGCTTTCTTT
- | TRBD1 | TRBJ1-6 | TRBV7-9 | CASSRDRGRGNSPLHF | TGTGCCAGCAGCCGAGACAGGGGGAGAGGGAATTCACCCCTCCACTTT
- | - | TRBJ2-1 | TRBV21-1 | CASSKGGFYLEKWETKDRQFF | TGTGCCAGCAGCAAAGGGGGTTTTTATCTTGAAAAATGGGAGACTAAGGATCGACAGTTCTTC
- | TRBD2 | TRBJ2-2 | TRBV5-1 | CASSPQVAGTFKTGELFF | TGCGCCAGCAGCCCCCAAGTAGCGGGGACGTTCAAGACCGGGGAGCTGTTTTTT
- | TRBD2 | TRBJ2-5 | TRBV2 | CASSVIAGDQETQYF | TGTGCCAGCAGTGTGATAGCGGGGGACCAAGAGACCCAGTACTTC
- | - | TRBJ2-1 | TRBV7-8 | CASSLKGVESNEQFF | TGTGCCAGCAGCTTAAAGGGGGTCGAATCCAATGAGCAGTTCTTC
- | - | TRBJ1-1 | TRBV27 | CASSFEGDTEAFF | TGTGCCAGCAGTTTTGAGGGTGACACTGAAGCTTTCTTT
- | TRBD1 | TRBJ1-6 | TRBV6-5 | CAIRQGFGDSPLHF | TGTGCCATCCGACAGGGTTTTGGAGATTCACCCCTCCACTTT
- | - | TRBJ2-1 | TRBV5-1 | CASSSLSGRNIDEQFF | TGCGCCAGCAGCTCCCTTTCGGGGAGGAACATCGATGAGCAGTTCTTC
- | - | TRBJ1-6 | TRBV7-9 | CASSSGGDSPLHF | TGTGCCAGCAGTTCTGGAGGGGACTCACCCCTCCACTTT
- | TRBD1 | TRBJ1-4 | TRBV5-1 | CASSVGTAEQKLFF | TGCGCCAGCAGCGTAGGGACAGCAGAGCAAAAACTGTTTTTT
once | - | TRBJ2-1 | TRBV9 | CASSVVAGEQFF | TGTGCCAGCAGCGTAGTAGCTGGTGAGCAGTTCTTC
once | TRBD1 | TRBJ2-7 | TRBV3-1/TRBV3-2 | CASSQDHSRQGAIEQYF | TGTGCCAGCAGCCAAGATCATTCGCGGCAGGGGGCCATCGAGCAGTACTTC
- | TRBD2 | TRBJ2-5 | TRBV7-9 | CASSPGLAGRETQYF | TGTGCCAGCAGCCCAGGACTAGCGGGACGTGAGACCCAGTACTTC
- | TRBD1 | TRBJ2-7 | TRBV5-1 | CASSPYLGQGSEQYF | TGCGCCAGCAGCCCTTATTTGGGACAGGGTAGCGAGCAGTACTTC
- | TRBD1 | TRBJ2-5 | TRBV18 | CASSTSGTGLGETQYF | TGTGCCAGCTCAACCTCCGGGACAGGGTTAGGGGAGACCCAGTACTTC
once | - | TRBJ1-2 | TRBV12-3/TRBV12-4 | CASSSGYGYTF | TGTGCCAGCAGCTCAGGCTATGGCTACACCTTC
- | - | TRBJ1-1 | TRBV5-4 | CASSFSGNTEAFF | TGTGCCAGCAGCTTCAGCGGGAACACTGAAGCTTTCTTT
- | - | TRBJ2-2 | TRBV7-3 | CASSLNGAGNTGELFF | TGTGCCAGCAGCTTAAATGGTGCAGGGAACACCGGGGAGCTGTTTTTT
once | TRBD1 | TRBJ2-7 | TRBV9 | CASSARDRGNEQYF | TGTGCCAGCAGCGCCCGGGACAGGGGTAACGAGCAGTACTTC
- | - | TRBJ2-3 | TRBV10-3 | CAISDRTGAGNTDTQYF | TGTGCCATCAGTGATCGGACGGGAGCGGGCAACACAGATACGCAGTATTTT
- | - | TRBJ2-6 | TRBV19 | CASSRQVSGANVLTF | TGTGCCAGTAGTCGACAGGTCTCTGGGGCCAACGTCCTGACTTTC
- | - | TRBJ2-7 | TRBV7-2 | CASSFSSGLEQYF | TGTGCCAGCAGCTTCAGTAGCGGCCTCGAGCAGTACTTC
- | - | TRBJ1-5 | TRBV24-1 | CATGRADSNQPQHF | TGTGCCACCGGGCGCGCAGACAGCAATCAGCCCCAGCATTTT
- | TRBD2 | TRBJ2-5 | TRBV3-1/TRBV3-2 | CASSGSAGGHETQYF | TGTGCCAGCAGCGGCTCCGCGGGAGGTCACGAGACCCAGTACTTC
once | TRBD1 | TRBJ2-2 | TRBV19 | CASKRTGGALNTGELFF | TGTGCCAGTAAGAGGACAGGGGGCGCGTTGAACACCGGGGAGCTGTTTTTT
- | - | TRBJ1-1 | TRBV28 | CASLLTVNTEAFF | TGTGCCAGCCTCTTGACAGTGAACACTGAAGCTTTCTTT
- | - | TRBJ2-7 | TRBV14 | CASSRYSGVAVPGEQYF | TGTGCCAGCAGCCGCTACTCCGGAGTAGCGGTACCGGGGGAGCAGTACTTC
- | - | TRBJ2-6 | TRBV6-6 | CASSQRQGGTGANVLTF | TGTGCCAGCAGTCAGCGACAGGGAGGAACTGGGGCCAACGTCCTGACTTTC
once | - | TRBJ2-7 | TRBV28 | CASRGTRTYEQYF | TGTGCCAGCAGGGGTACTAGGACCTACGAGCAGTACTTC